This T cell receptor beta chain emerged from a study of blood T cell repertoires in COVID-19 (dated by TCRdb to about 2020). With respect to the entire study: Samples from collaborators originated in the United States, Italy and Spain and spanned both the acute and convalescent phases of COVID-19. The dataset comprised deeply sampled blood TCRbeta repertoires from subjects exposed to, actively infected with, or recovered from COVID-19. Where HLA class I and class II types were available, the types were taken from metadata supplied by the sample provider, not from assay-based typing. Samples came from the ongoing ImmuneRACE study (first 160 participants) plus 1,254 subjects from 6 global collaborators. The material from the prospective study consisted of cDNA or gDNA derived from T cells, B-cell-depleted T cells, or PBMCs. A de-identified subject ID, COVID-19 status, age in years and sex were almost always included in the sample metadata. The repertoires were released in a freely available public database intended as a resource for research on the immune response to SARS-CoV-2. The study at large found these results: The amount of clinical and demographic metadata varied by source and participant and was provided uncurated.

In the prospective study, participants were about 18 to 95 years old, resided in about two dozen geographic areas of the United States, and were enrolled through a virtual design. Cohort assignment in the prospective study relied on participant-reported clinical history from a screening survey and a study questionnaire. Each participant in the prospective study had whole blood, serum and a nasopharyngeal or oropharyngeal swab collected by mobile phlebotomists. Prospective study participants could optionally give additional blood draws and questionnaires over an approximately two-month period. Prospective study blood samples were shipped either frozen or at room temperature before DNA extraction. Via the germline V gene, CDR1 is SGHRS and CDR2 YFSETQ. Compared with germline, V lacks 4 bases and J lacks 4 bases; bases without a gene match: 9. Counted from cysteine to phenylalanine, this CDR3 has 15 amino acids. Only CDR3 DNA remains: 45 bases, in frame from the first base.

TCRbeta CDR3 regions were amplified from genomic DNA by means of the immunoSEQ Assay, a bias-controlled multiplex PCR. Processing in the source paper ran as follows. The number of nucleated cells in each sample was estimated by amplification of reference gene primers within the assay. Sequence reads were collapsed and filtered to measure the absolute abundance of every unique TCRbeta CDR3 rearrangement. For each sample, productive Simpson clonality was calculated as the square root of Simpson's diversity index across productive rearrangements. TCRdb re-hosts the immuneACCESS table, in-frame sequences only. Its copies lack some clones; in the studies checked, an unresolved V gene accounts for under half of them, and the cause for the rest is not known. V and J calls and clone size are as listed in that table; D and trimming were resolved from the DNA. For this sample there are fewer than 350,000 clones; nearly 90% appear just once. The ten largest clones take up about 1.7% of the sample.

Turning to this clone: The antigen it binds to is not known. No quality values exist for individual bases; no much larger clone is one base distant.

The sequenced material came from PBMCs or T cells enriched from blood (not recorded which). This clonotype was sampled from a woman aged 18-30 years with acute COVID-19. The rearranged segments are TRBV5-1 and TRBJ1-1; TRBD1 agrees with 8 junctional bases. The bases are TGCGCCAGCAGCCCTTCGACAGGGGTTGGCACTGAAGCTTTCTTT. Its product reads: CASSPSTGVGTEAFF.